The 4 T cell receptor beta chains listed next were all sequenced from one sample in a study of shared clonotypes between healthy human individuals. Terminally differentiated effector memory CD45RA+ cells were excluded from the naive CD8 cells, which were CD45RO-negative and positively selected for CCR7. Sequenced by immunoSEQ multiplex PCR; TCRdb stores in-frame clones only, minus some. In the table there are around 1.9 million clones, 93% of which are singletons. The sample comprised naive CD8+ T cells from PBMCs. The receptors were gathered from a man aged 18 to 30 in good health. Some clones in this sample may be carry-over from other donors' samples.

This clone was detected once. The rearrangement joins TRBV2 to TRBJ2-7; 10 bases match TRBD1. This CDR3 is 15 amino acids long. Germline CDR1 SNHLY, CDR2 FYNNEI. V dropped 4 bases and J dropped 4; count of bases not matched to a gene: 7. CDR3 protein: CASSVRTGGPYEQYF. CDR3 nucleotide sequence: TGTGCCAGCAGTGTTCGGACAGGGGGTCCGTACGAGCAGTACTTC.

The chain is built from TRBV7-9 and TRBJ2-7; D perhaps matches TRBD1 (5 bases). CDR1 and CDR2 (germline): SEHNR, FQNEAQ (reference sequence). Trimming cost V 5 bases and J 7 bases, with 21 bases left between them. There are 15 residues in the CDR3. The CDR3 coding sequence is TGTGCCAGCAGCCCGACAAGGGGCCCCAAGGGAGAGCAGTACTTC. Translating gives CASSPTRGPKGEQYF.

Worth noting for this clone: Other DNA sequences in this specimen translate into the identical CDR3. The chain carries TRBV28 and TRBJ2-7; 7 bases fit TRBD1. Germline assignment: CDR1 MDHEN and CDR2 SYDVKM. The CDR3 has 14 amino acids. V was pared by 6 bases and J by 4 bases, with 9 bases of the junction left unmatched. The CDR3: CASSLRQGGYEQYF. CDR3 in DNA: TGTGCCAGCAGCCTCCGACAGGGTGGATACGAGCAGTACTTC.

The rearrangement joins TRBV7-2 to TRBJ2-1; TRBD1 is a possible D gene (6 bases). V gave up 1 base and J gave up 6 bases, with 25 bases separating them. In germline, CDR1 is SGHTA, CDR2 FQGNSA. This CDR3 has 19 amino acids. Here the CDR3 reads CASSLVAPTMWGPGNEQFF. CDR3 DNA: TGTGCCAGCAGCTTAGTTGCGCCAACGATGTGGGGGCCCGGCAATGAGCAGTTCTTC.